These 32 T cell receptor beta chains share one sample of origin, sequenced in a study of regulatory T cells in long-lasting Graves disease. The time point: persistent/refractory GD, antithyroid drugs over 5 years with positive TRAb. After RNA was extracted from PBMCs, the TCR library was made from it. Building of the TCR beta libraries involved iRepertoire HTBI primers and Arm-PCR of CDR3 regions. TCRdb redid the calling of the multiplex PCR reads with MiXCR, one entry per CDR3 protein. The sample contains roughly 700,000 distinct CDR3 sequences, 30% of which appear only once. The material sequenced was peripheral blood mononuclear cells (PBMCs), taken when the disease was refractory, from a patient treated with antithyroid drugs. The receptors stem from a female donor with Graves disease.

The chain is built from TRBV27 and TRBJ1-5; D is unresolved. The CDR3 has 14 amino acids. Germline assignment: CDR1 MNHEY and CDR2 SMNVEV (reference sequence). Trimming shortened V by 2 bases and J by 6 bases, and 11 bases separated the two germline ends. The CDR3 is CASSLTGESQPQHF. Here the CDR3 DNA reads TGTGCCAGCAGTTTAACCGGGGAAAGTCAGCCCCAGCATTTT.

The chain is built from TRBV2 and TRBJ1-1; no firm D call. Deletions cut 4 bases from V and 10 bases from J, with 7 bases between. The CDR3 consists of 10 residues. Per germline, CDR1 SNHLY and CDR2 FYNNEI. The CDR3 DNA reads TGTGCCAGCAGTGTGGGGTTAGCTTTCTTT. Translating gives CASSVGLAFF.

This clonotype was seen at least ten times. The chain carries TRBV28 and TRBJ2-5, with 7 bases fitting TRBD2. The V gene end was trimmed by 4 bases and the J gene end by 4 bases; junction bases not matched to a gene: 6. Germline loops: CDR1 MDHEN, CDR2 SYDVKM. This CDR3 is 14 amino acids long. The CDR3 sequence is CASSSLRERETQYF. For the CDR3, the DNA is TGTGCCAGCAGTTCCCTGCGGGAGAGAGAGACCCAGTACTTC. The variable domain in full, with the rest retrieved from reference TRBV28 and TRBJ2-5, is DVKVTQSSRYLVKRTGEKVFLECVQDMDHENMFWYRQDPGLGLRLIYFSYDVKMKEKGDIPEGYSVSREKKERFSLILESASTNQTSMYLCASSSLRERETQYFGPGTRLLVL.

This clonotype was counted ten times or more. The chain links TRBV2 to TRBJ2-5, with TRBD2 as a possible D gene (6 bases). The germline V gene encodes CDR1 SNHLY and CDR2 FYNNEI. V was shortened by 6 bases and J by 10 bases, with 24 bases between the two germline ends. This CDR3 is 15 amino acids long. Here the CDR3 DNA reads TGTGCCAGCAGACCTCCTACTGGAGGCGGGACGCACCAGTACTTC. It translates to CASRPPTGGGTHQYF.

This clonotype was found many times. The chain carries TRBV20-1 and TRBJ1-5; no clear D. The V and J ends lost 0 bases and 6 bases respectively, with 9 bases between them. Germline CDR1 is DFQATT and CDR2 is SNEGSKA (reference sequence). This CDR3 is built from 13 residues. The DNA of the CDR3 is TGCAGTGCTAGAGATCGTCCCGGTCAGCCCCAGCATTTT. As protein: CSARDRPGQPQHF.

The chain links TRBV27 to TRBJ1-1, with D unclear. CDR1 is MNHEY and CDR2 is SMNVEV in the germline V gene (reference sequence). This CDR3 has 13 amino acids. V shed 3 bases and J shed 6 bases, with 11 bases lying between them. CDR3 in amino acids: CASSLKAAPEAFF. The CDR3 DNA sequence: TGTGCCAGCAGTTTGAAGGCAGCCCCTGAAGCTTTCTTT.

In this sample, this clonotype turned up many times. The chain joins TRBV10-3 to TRBJ1-1, with D unclear. Trimming removed 3 bases from V and 2 bases from J, with 10 bases in between. The germline V gene has CDR1 ENHRY and CDR2 SYGVKD. The CDR3 is made up of 14 amino acids. The CDR3 DNA reads TGTGCCATCAGTGAACGGGTCCCCAACACTGAAGCTTTCTTT. Protein sequence: CAISERVPNTEAFF.

This chain links TRBV2 with TRBJ2-7; weak D call: TRBD1 (6 bases). The CDR3 consists of 14 residues. V dropped 6 bases and J dropped 3 bases, with 15 bases sitting between them. The germline V gene has CDR1 SNHLY and CDR2 FYNNEI. The chain's CDR3 is CASSPGQYFYEQYF. The CDR3 nucleotides are TGTGCCAGCAGCCCCGGACAGTATTTCTACGAGCAGTACTTC. The full variable domain, in which reference TRBV2 and TRBJ2-7 provide the parts outside the CDR3, is EPEVTQTPSHQVTQMGQEVILRCVPISNHLYFYWYRQILGQKVEFLVSFYNNEISEKSEIFDDQFSVERPDGSNFTLKIRSTKLEDSAMYFCASSPGQYFYEQYFGPGTRLTVT.

This clonotype has at least ten counts. This chain connects TRBV6-5 to TRBJ2-7; TRBD1 is a possible D gene (5 bases). The V end was cut by 6 bases, the J end by 3 bases, with 9 bases between. Germline V gene sequence: CDR1 MNHEY, CDR2 SVGAGI. CDR3 length: 12 residues. Here the CDR3 DNA reads TGTGCCAGCAGCTACGACAGCTACGAGCAGTACTTC. Residues: CASSYDSYEQYF.

This clonotype was seen at least ten times. The chain recombines TRBV7-2 with TRBJ2-7; 7 positions match TRBD2. Germline CDR1 SGHTA, CDR2 FQGNSA. The trim removed 5 bases at V and 2 bases at J, leaving 9 bases unmatched. This CDR3 spans 15 amino acids. CDR3 in amino acids: CASSPVASGAYEQYF. The CDR3 nucleotides are TGTGCCAGCAGCCCAGTCGCTAGCGGAGCCTACGAGCAGTACTTC.

This clonotype was detected only a few times. CDR3 region: CASTDPGTGEVEQYF. CDR3 sequence (DNA): TGTGCCAGCACAGACCCCGGGACAGGGGAAGTGGAGCAGTACTTC. V gene TRBV6-1 combines with J gene TRBJ2-7; 10 bases agree with TRBD1. V dropped 7 bases and J dropped 7; count of bases not matched to a gene: 13. The CDR3 sequence is 15 residues long. CDR1 is MNHNS and CDR2 is SASEGT in the germline V gene.

The chain couples TRBV5-1 to TRBJ2-3; D gene ambiguous. The CDR3 has 16 amino acids. V lost 5 bases and J 2 bases, leaving 18 bases between the germline ends. The germline gives CDR1 SGHRS, CDR2 YFSETQ. The CDR3 region has the DNA TGCGCCAGCAGGAAGGCCCGATCTAGGGACACAGATACGCAGTATTTT. Its protein product is CASRKARSRDTDTQYF.

The chain recombines TRBV18 with TRBJ1-4; 8 bases fit TRBD1. CDR3 length equals 13 residues. Germline V CDR1 and CDR2: KGHSH, LQKENI. V was clipped by 5 bases and J by 10 bases; unmatched bases: 6. The DNA for the CDR3 is TGTGCCAGCTCAACGGACAGGGAATCAAAACTGTTTTTT. This sequence encodes CASSTDRESKLFF. Variable domain in full (rest from reference TRBV18 and TRBJ1-4): NAGVMQNPRHLVRRRGQEARLRCSPMKGHSHVYWYRQLPEEGLKFMVYLQKENIIDESGMPKERFSAEFPKEGPSILRIQQVVRGDSAAYFCASSTDRESKLFFGSGTQLSVL.

V gene TRBV7-9 combines with J gene TRBJ1-3; a weak D match, TRBD1 (6 bases). Per germline, CDR1 SEHNR and CDR2 FQNEAQ (reference sequence). V lost 0 bases, J lost 4 bases, and 10 bases lay in between. This CDR3 spans 15 amino acids. This chain's CDR3 is CASSLAGGDGNTIYF. DNA for the CDR3: TGTGCCAGCAGCTTAGCAGGGGGTGACGGAAACACCATATATTTT.

The CDR3: CASSWGQDYTEAFF. CDR3 in DNA: TGCGCCAGCAGCTGGGGACAGGACTACACTGAAGCTTTCTTT. The J gene is TRBJ1-1, the V gene TRBV5-1, with TRBD1 matching over 8 bases. The CDR3 runs 14 residues. V was clipped by 3 bases and J by 3 bases; unmatched bases: 4. Germline V CDR1 and CDR2: SGHRS, YFSETQ.

The chain couples TRBV11-2 to TRBJ2-7; maybe TRBD2 (7 bases). Germline V lookup: CDR1 SGHAT, CDR2 FQNNGV. With 4 bases removed from V and 8 bases from J, the gap between germline ends came to 18 bases. The CDR3 extends over 14 amino acids. The CDR3 nucleotides are TGTGCCAGCAGCTCAGGGGCGGGAGATTACAAGCAGTACTTC. It encodes CASSSGAGDYKQYF.

The V gene is TRBV5-1, the J gene TRBJ1-1, with D perhaps matching TRBD1 (6 bases). Germline V gene data show CDR1 as SGHRS and CDR2 as YFSETQ. With 1 base removed from V and 10 bases from J, the gap between germline ends came to 14 bases. The CDR3 spans 13 residues. The CDR3 loop reads CASSLTGNGGAFF. Here the CDR3 DNA reads TGCGCCAGCAGCTTGACAGGGAACGGGGGAGCTTTCTTT.

V and J are TRBV24-1 and TRBJ1-5; 8 bases fit TRBD1. The CDR3 has 14 residues. From germline, CDR1 is KGHDR and CDR2 SFDVKD. The V segment lost 3 bases and the J segment 8 bases; nucleotides outside the gene matches: 5. CDR3 bases: TGTGCCACCAGTGATGTGACAGGGGCGAAGCCCCAGCATTTT. Translating it yields CATSDVTGAKPQHF.

The gene calls are TRBV11-2 and TRBJ2-7; 9 bases line up with TRBD2. The CDR3 is made up of 15 amino acids. V shed 5 bases and J 3 bases; nucleotides not matched to a gene: 8. From germline, CDR1 is SGHAT and CDR2 FQNNGV. This CDR3 reads CASSARASGIYEQYF. In DNA form, the CDR3 reads TGTGCCAGCAGCGCCCGGGCTAGCGGGATCTACGAGCAGTACTTC.

V and J are TRBV10-2 and TRBJ2-4, with TRBD1 as a possible D gene (6 bases). Trimming left V 2 bases short and J 6 bases short, with 11 bases between. Germline lookup yields CDR1 WSHSY and CDR2 SAAADI. The CDR3 covers 14 residues. This chain's CDR3 is CASSEAARGNIQYF. CDR3 in DNA: TGCGCCAGCAGTGAGGCAGCCAGGGGAAACATTCAGTACTTC.

The CDR3 DNA follows: TGCAGTGCTATGGGGCAGGGGACGAGGGTGAACACTGAAGCTTTCTTT. Translating gives CSAMGQGTRVNTEAFF. This chain connects TRBV20-1 to TRBJ1-1, with a weak D call TRBD1 (6 bases). The V end was cut by 4 bases, the J end by 0 bases, with 18 bases between. The germline CDR1 and CDR2 sequences are DFQATT and SNEGSKA (reference sequence). The CDR3 has 16 residues.

The V and J genes are TRBV2 and TRBJ2-7; 9 nucleotides align to TRBD1. CDR1 and CDR2 (germline): SNHLY, FYNNEI. This CDR3 has 13 residues. Trimming cost V 6 bases and J 3 bases; bases outside gene matches: 3. CDR3 sequence reads: CASSGQGHYEQYF. CDR3 nucleotide sequence: TGTGCCAGCAGCGGACAGGGGCACTACGAGCAGTACTTC.

The chain uses TRBV6-1 and TRBJ2-5; possible D gene TRBD1, 5 bases. Trimming removed 4 bases at V and 7 bases at J, with 10 bases between. The germline V gene encodes CDR1 MNHNS and CDR2 SASEGT. The CDR3 loop spans 12 amino acids. CDR3 nucleotide sequence: TGTGCCAGCAGTGGAGACAGCGCGACCCAGTACTTC. Protein product: CASSGDSATQYF.

In this sample, this clonotype turned up many times. V gene TRBV28 combines with J gene TRBJ1-2; TRBD1 matches 10 bases. Trimming cost V 3 bases and J 4 bases; bases outside gene matches: 11. Germline CDR1 and CDR2: MDHEN and SYDVKM. The CDR3 loop spans 17 amino acids. The CDR3 DNA sequence: TGTGCCAGCAGTTTGATAACCCGGGACAGGGGATCCTATGGCTACACCTTC. It codes for CASSLITRDRGSYGYTF.

V gene TRBV12-3 or TRBV12-4 combines with J gene TRBJ1-6; 7 nucleotides align to TRBD1. The CDR3 extends over 15 amino acids. Trimming removed 4 bases from V and 4 bases from J; junction bases left unmatched: 4. The CDR3 DNA sequence: TGTGCCAGCAGTTCCCGACAGGGATATAATTCACCCCTCCACTTT. This translates into CASSSRQGYNSPLHF.

The chain is built from TRBV7-9 and TRBJ2-7; 10 positions match TRBD1. CDR1 is SEHNR and CDR2 is FQNEAQ in the germline V gene (reference sequence). V lost 6 bases to trimming and J lost 2 bases; unmatched junction nucleotides: 7. This CDR3 is 15 amino acids long. The CDR3 nucleotides read TGTGCCAGCAGTTCAGGGACAGGGGTCACCTACGAGCAGTACTTC. It specifies CASSSGTGVTYEQYF.

The rearrangement uses TRBV5-6 and TRBJ1-1; TRBD1 is a possible D gene (6 bases). The CDR3 totals 15 residues. V gave up 4 bases and J gave up 0 bases, with 13 bases separating them. The germline CDR1 and CDR2 sequences are SGHDT and YYEEEE. This chain's CDR3 is CASSEGGMMNTEAFF. The CDR3 coding sequence is TGTGCCAGCAGCGAGGGGGGGATGATGAACACTGAAGCTTTCTTT.

V is TRBV30 and J is TRBJ1-2, with D tentatively TRBD1 (5 bases). Trimming took 0 bases from V and 4 from J, leaving 15 bases between them. Per the germline V gene, CDR1 is GTSNPN and CDR2 is SVGIG (reference sequence). The CDR3 consists of 15 residues. CDR3 nucleotide sequence: TGTGCCTGGAGTGTACTTAGGGGAACGGGCTATGGCTACACCTTC. Residues: CAWSVLRGTGYGYTF.

The chain carries TRBV6-1 and TRBJ1-2; 7 bases align to TRBD1. Germline V lookup: CDR1 MNHNS, CDR2 SASEGT. This CDR3 has 14 residues. V was clipped by 8 bases and J by 4 bases; unmatched bases: 10. The CDR3 sequence is CASRSPGQFYGYTF. CDR3 DNA sequence: TGTGCCAGCCGATCACCGGGACAGTTCTATGGCTACACCTTC.

The gene calls are TRBV7-2 and TRBJ1-2, with a tentative D call TRBD1 (6 bases). Germline-derived CDR1 and CDR2 are SGHTA and FQGNSA. This CDR3 has 15 residues. Trimming took off 5 bases at V and 4 bases at J, with 17 bases between the two ends. In DNA, the CDR3 is TGTGCCAGCAGCCTCTCATCACAGGGCCCCTATGGCTACACCTTC. Translation: CASSLSSQGPYGYTF.

This sequence joins TRBV10-3 and TRBJ2-7; no firm D call. The CDR3 has 12 amino acids. Germline assignment: CDR1 ENHRY and CDR2 SYGVKD. V gave up 2 bases and J gave up 3 bases, with 5 bases separating them. DNA of the CDR3: TGTGCCATCAGTGAGGTGGACTACGAGCAGTACTTC. Encoded protein: CAISEVDYEQYF.

The chain links TRBV6-1 to TRBJ1-3; D not resolved. This CDR3 is 15 amino acids long. V was clipped by 8 bases and J by 0 bases, with 14 bases between them. CDR1 is MNHNS, CDR2 SASEGT, per germline. This chain's CDR3 is CASGGGRLSGNTIYF. CDR3 in DNA: TGTGCCAGCGGTGGAGGACGACTCTCTGGAAACACCATATATTTT.